This T cell receptor beta chain appears in the sequencing data of a study of blood T cell repertoires in COVID-19. V was shortened by 6 bases and J by 1 base, with 12 bases between the two germline ends. The germline V gene has CDR1 SNHLY and CDR2 FYNNEI. The CDR3 spans 14 residues. Sequencing used immunoSEQ multiplex PCR; TCRdb keeps in-frame clones, though not all of them. This sample has around 75,000 clones, with more than 70% found just once. V is TRBV2 and J is TRBJ2-5; D may be TRBD2 (6 bases). The sequence came from a human donor in a cohort sampled during active COVID-19. Sequencing used peripheral blood. CDR3 coding DNA: TGTGCCAGCAGGGCCTCGGGACTCCAAGAGACCCAGTACTTC. It codes for CASRASGLQETQYF.